A single sample is the source of the 17 T cell receptor beta chains below, sequenced in a study of tissue T cells after allogeneic stem cell transplantation. The time point denotes: mouse harvest day 7 after allogeneic transplant. Each mouse received 10^7 T-cell-depleted marrow cells plus 10^6 splenic CD5+ T cells by tail vein. Sequenced by immunoSEQ multiplex PCR; TCRdb stores in-frame clones only, minus some. The profile shows almost 5,500 clones, 45% to 55% of them singletons. Sequencing was performed on gut tissue. These TCRs come from a female BALB/c mouse given C57BL/6 T cells with graft-versus-host disease after an allogeneic hematopoietic cell transplant.

For this clone: The listed genes are named as in mouse. The missing CDR3 end, 1 residue past where the read stops, is filled in from the germline J gene. This chain uses TRBV2 with TRBJ1-6, with 8 bases fitting TRBD1. TRBJ1-6 is given ORF status, its function remaining uncertain. V shed 4 bases, J shed 3 bases, and the junction held 2 bases outside the gene matches. The CDR3 extends over 15 amino acids. The germline CDR1 and CDR2 sequences are LGHNA and YSYQKL. CDR3 DNA (partial): TGTGCCAGCAGCCTCGGACAGGGCTATAATTCGCCCCTCTAC. As protein: CASSLGQGYNSPLY. The full CDR3 sequence reads CASSLGQGYNSPLYF.

In this sample, this clone turned up a few times. Gene names are mouse gene names. Read data end 1 residue before the CDR3 end; the end is taken from the germline J gene. The V call is TRBV26, the J call TRBJ2-7; TRBD2 is a possible D gene (5 bases). The V end was cut by 3 bases, the J end by 3 bases, with 9 bases between. Germline V gene data show CDR1 as KGHPV and CDR2 as FQNQEV (reference sequence). The CDR3 has 13 residues. CDR3 sequence reads: CASSLRTYYEQYF. The covered CDR3 bases are TGTGCCAGCAGTCTAAGGACTTACTATGAACAGTAC.

A word on this clone: Gene names refer to mouse genes. The read gets to within 1 residue of the CDR3 end, and the germline J gene fills in the rest. The J gene is TRBJ2-4, the V gene TRBV26; D gene ambiguous. This CDR3 contains 13 residues. The V end lost 4 bases, the J end lost 0 bases, and 5 bases lay between the germline ends. Germline V gene lookup returns CDR1 KGHPV and CDR2 FQNQEV (reference sequence). The part of the CDR3 DNA that was read is TGTGCCAGCAGTCGACATAGTCAAAACACCTTGTAC. It encodes CASSRHSQNTLY. From start to end, the CDR3 is CASSRHSQNTLYF.

On this clone itself: The gene names given are mouse names. From the germline J gene comes the end of the CDR3, since the read stops 1 residue before it. This chain joins TRBV3 and TRBJ2-2, with 7 bases aligning to TRBD2. V was clipped by 2 bases and J by 4 bases; unmatched bases: 4. Looked up from germline, CDR1 is SNHLY and CDR2 is FYNGKV (reference sequence). CDR3 length: 15 amino acids. CDR3 in amino acids: CASSLKLGPTGQLYF. CDR3 DNA, as far as it was read: TGTGCCAGCAGCTTAAAACTGGGGCCCACCGGGCAGCTCTAC.

For this clone: The germline and genes are mouse ones. Read data end 1 residue before the CDR3 end; the end is taken from the germline J gene. The chain has TRBV4 and TRBJ2-5, with 9 bases lining up with TRBD2. Trimming cost V 9 bases and J 2 bases; bases outside gene matches: 6. Germline assignment: CDR1 LGHDT and CDR2 YNNKQL (reference sequence). CDR3 length: 14 amino acids. CDR3: CARVPGLGQDTQYF. The CDR3 bases that were read are TGTGCCAGAGTTCCGGGACTGGGCCAAGACACCCAGTAC.

Of note for this clone: Each gene name is a mouse one. The missing CDR3 end, 1 residue past where the read stops, is filled in from the germline J gene. V is TRBV15 and J is TRBJ1-1; TRBD1 matches at 9 bases. Per germline, CDR1 SGHND and CDR2 FRSKSL. With V trimmed by 6 bases and J by 3 bases, 2 bases remained unmatched. The CDR3 covers 13 residues. CDR3 DNA (partial): TGTGCCAGCAGGAGGACAGGGGACACAGAAGTCTTC. Its translation is CASRRTGDTEVF. The full-length CDR3 reads as CASRRTGDTEVFF.

This clone was observed a few times. Mouse gene names apply. The read falls 1 residue short of the CDR3 end, and the missing part is taken from the germline J gene. V and J are TRBV16 and TRBJ1-2, with D unresolved. V shed 1 base and J shed 1 base, with 4 bases lying between them. The CDR3 totals 13 residues. The germline V gene encodes CDR1 SGHSA and CDR2 FRNQAP. The CDR3 DNA, read in part, is TGTGCAAGCAGCTTAGCCAGAAACTCCGACTACACC. Encoded protein: CASSLARNSDYT. The full CDR3 is CASSLARNSDYTF.

This clone was detected only a few times. Here the gene names and germline are mouse. The read ends 1 residue before the CDR3 terminus; that terminus is restored from the germline J gene. This chain links TRBV12-1 with TRBJ1-4, with a tentative D call TRBD1 (6 bases). Trimming took off 1 base at V and 0 bases at J, with 8 bases between the two ends. CDR1 is SGHSN, CDR2 HYEKVE, per germline. There are 15 residues in the CDR3. The covered CDR3 bases are TGTGCCAGCTCTCTGGGACACTTTTCCAACGAAAGATTATTT. This gives the protein CASSLGHFSNERLF. The complete CDR3 reads CASSLGHFSNERLFF.

Concerning this clone: Gene names and germline match the mouse. The CDR3 end is not reached by the read, which stops 1 residue before it; the germline J gene fills it in. This chain joins TRBV12-2 and TRBJ1-2, with TRBD1 identical over 7 bases. CDR1 is SGHLS and CDR2 is HYDKME in the germline V gene. V trimming: 4 bases; J trimming: 0 bases; junction bases outside the gene matches: 4. This CDR3 spans 14 amino acids. The covered CDR3 bases are TGTGCCAGCTCCCCCGACAGGGCAAACTCCGACTACACC. It translates to CASSPDRANSDYT. In full, the CDR3 is CASSPDRANSDYTF.

This clone appeared a few times. Mouse names are used for the genes. The read falls 1 residue short of the CDR3 end, and the missing part is taken from the germline J gene. J is TRBJ1-4 and V is TRBV26; D unresolved. The germline CDR1 and CDR2 sequences are KGHPV and FQNQEV (reference sequence). This CDR3 contains 17 residues. Trimming cost V 0 bases and J 0 bases, with 11 bases left between them. The CDR3 spells CASSLSWQPFSNERLFF. CDR3 DNA (partial): TGTGCCAGCAGTCTGTCGTGGCAGCCCTTTTCCAACGAAAGATTATTT.

With respect to this clone: Here the gene names and germline are mouse. The read ends 1 residue before the CDR3 terminus; that terminus is restored from the germline J gene. The chain is built from TRBV26 and TRBJ1-2; a weak D match, TRBD1 (6 bases). Germline CDR1 reads KGHPV; CDR2 reads FQNQEV (reference sequence). Trimming stripped 4 bases from V and 0 bases from J, with 12 bases between. The CDR3 extends over 15 amino acids. The sequenced part of the CDR3 DNA is TGTGCCAGCAGTCCCTACAGGGTTGCAAACTCCGACTACACC. Translated, it gives CASSPYRVANSDYT. The CDR3 reads in full as CASSPYRVANSDYTF.

For this clone: Gene names refer to mouse genes. The CDR3 is cut off 1 residue early in the read; its end comes from the germline J gene. The chain couples TRBV5 to TRBJ1-6; D unclear. TRBJ1-6 is reported as an ORF; its role is uncertain. The CDR3 is 8 amino acids. V shed 4 bases and J shed 14 bases, with 0 bases lying between them. Germline CDR1 is LGHNA and CDR2 is YNLKQL (reference sequence). CDR3 sequence: CASSPLYF. The sequenced CDR3 bases are TGTGCCAGCAGCCCCCTCTAC.

This clone was seen only a few times. Genes and germline are mouse. The DNA read from the CDR3 is TGTGCCAGCAGCTTTGGGGGGGGATACACCGGGCAGCTCTAC. It translates to CASSFGGGYTGQLY. The full CDR3 sequence reads CASSFGGGYTGQLYF. V and J are TRBV4 and TRBJ2-2; 8 nucleotides line up with TRBD2. The read ends 1 residue early relative to the CDR3; the germline J gene fills the gap. J gave up 3 bases and V 4 bases, and 4 bases lay outside the gene matches. The CDR3 has 15 amino acids. CDR1 is LGHDT, CDR2 YNNKQL, per germline (reference sequence).

Details on this clone: Gene labels here are mouse ones. The read finishes 1 residue shy of the CDR3 end, and the germline J gene is used to complete it. The V call is TRBV20, the J call TRBJ1-1; 11 positions agree with TRBD1. The junction had 5 bases not matched to a gene; V was cut back by 0 bases and J by 8 bases. The CDR3 is 14 amino acids. From germline, CDR1 is GFQATS and CDR2 STVNSAI. The CDR3 is CGARDWDRGREVFF. The sequenced part of the CDR3 DNA is TGTGGTGCTAGGGACTGGGACAGGGGGAGGGAAGTCTTC. The variable domain in full, with the rest retrieved from reference TRBV20 and TRBJ1-1, is GALVYQYPRRTICKSGTSMRMECQAVGFQATSVAWYRQSPQKTFELIALSTVNSAIKYEQNFTQEKFPISHPNLSFSSMTVLNAYLEDRGLYLCGARDWDRGREVFFGKGTRLTVV.

This clone appeared a few times. These gene names are mouse names. Coverage ceases 1 residue before the CDR3 finishes, and the germline J gene fills in the end. The chain recombines TRBV26 with TRBJ1-4; 7 bases line up with TRBD1. There are 15 residues in the CDR3. Germline loops: CDR1 KGHPV, CDR2 FQNQEV (reference sequence). Trimming cost V 7 bases and J 3 bases; bases outside gene matches: 8. The part of the CDR3 DNA that was read is TGTGCCAGCACCATGACAGGGAAGGCCAACGAAAGATTATTT. Residues: CASTMTGKANERLF. The whole CDR3 reads CASTMTGKANERLFF.

Regarding this clone: Gene names refer to mouse genes. The observed sequence ends 1 residue before the CDR3 terminus, with the missing tail filled in from the germline J gene. The chain joins TRBV29 to TRBJ1-1, with D maybe TRBD1 (5 bases). V was clipped by 3 bases and J by 3 bases, with 8 bases between them. The CDR3 runs to 13 residues. Looked up from germline, CDR1 is MSHET and CDR2 is SYDVDS. CDR3 residues: CASSLGVDTEVFF. The sequenced part of the CDR3 DNA is TGTGCTAGCAGTTTGGGGGTAGACACAGAAGTCTTC.

Regarding this clone: Gene names are mouse gene names. Read sequence stops 1 residue before the CDR3 end, and the germline J gene provides the missing end. V usage is TRBV26 and J usage is TRBJ1-2; 7 nucleotides agree with TRBD1. V lost 7 bases to trimming and J lost 0 bases; unmatched junction nucleotides: 5. This CDR3 spans 14 amino acids. CDR1 and CDR2 from the germline V gene are KGHPV and FQNQEV (reference sequence). Incomplete CDR3 DNA: TGTGCCAGCAATCAGGGACAGTCAAACTCCGACTACACC. This codes for CASNQGQSNSDYT. The complete CDR3 reads CASNQGQSNSDYTF.